Listed here are 30 T cell receptor beta chains from one sample, sequenced in a study of Graves' ophthalmopathy and Graves' hyperthyroidism. Amplification targeted the TCR beta CDR3 regions, with RNA transcripts as the source material. RT-PCR in the first round used HTBI primers; a second-round multiplex PCR followed. TCRdb used MiXCR to reprocess the multiplex PCR reads, holding one entry per CDR3 protein. The sample lists a few hundred thousand distinct CDR3 sequences; approximately 17% were seen once. Material for sequencing was peripheral blood. The source of these receptors is an adult woman with stable Graves' hyperthyroidism.

This clonotype was seen at least ten times. The chain has TRBV12-3 or TRBV12-4 and TRBJ2-7, with unresolved D. V was cut by 5 bases and J by 0 bases, with 14 bases left in between. The CDR3 contains 15 residues. The CDR3 reads CASSPRPLSSYEQYF. The CDR3 DNA is TGTGCCAGCAGTCCCCGGCCCCTCAGCTCCTACGAGCAGTACTTC.

To note about this clonotype: It may be a read error: a sequence one base away is much more abundant. The V and J genes are TRBV11-2 and TRBJ2-2; no firm D call. CDR1 and CDR2 (germline): SGHAT, FQNNGV. This CDR3 spans 16 amino acids. Trimming removed 3 bases at V and 4 bases at J, with 15 bases between. The CDR3 region is CASSFILVQTTGELFF. The CDR3 nucleotides are TGTGCCAGCAGCTTCATCCTAGTCCAGACCACCGGGGAGCTGTTTTTT.

This clonotype was recorded many times. The CDR3 loop is CASSQDYRAAFF. As DNA, the CDR3 is TGTGCCAGCAGCCAAGATTACAGGGCGGCTTTCTTT. This chain links TRBV4-2 with TRBJ1-1; D may be TRBD1 (6 bases). The V end lost 0 bases, the J end lost 11 bases, and 10 bases lay between the germline ends. CDR1 and CDR2 (germline): LGHNA, YNFKEQ. The CDR3 length is 12 residues.

This clonotype was seen more than once but under ten times. The chain recombines TRBV28 with TRBJ1-1; no clear D. Trimming took off 2 bases at V and 1 base at J, with 20 bases between the two ends. CDR1 and CDR2 (germline): MDHEN, SYDVKM. CDR3 size: 18 residues. The CDR3 nucleotides are TGTGCCAGCAGTTTACTACTTCCTTTAAGCCCAAGGAACACTGAAGCTTTCTTT. Translated, it gives CASSLLLPLSPRNTEAFF.

The table lists this clonotype with a few counts. The genes are TRBV5-1 and TRBJ2-6, with 7 bases identical to TRBD2. The J segment lost 0 bases and the V segment lost 0 bases, leaving 9 bases of the junction unmatched. CDR3 length: 19 residues. Germline CDR1 is SGHRS and CDR2 is YFSETQ. CDR3 amino acids: CASSLALSGGISGANVLTF. In nucleotides, the CDR3 is TGCGCCAGCAGCTTGGCTTTATCGGGAGGAATCTCTGGGGCCAACGTCCTGACTTTC.

The V call is TRBV15, the J call TRBJ1-5, with D unresolved. Trimming took 5 bases from V and 0 from J, leaving 8 bases between them. The CDR3 sequence is 14 residues long. From germline, CDR1 is LNHNV and CDR2 YYDKDF (reference sequence). CDR3 sequence: CATSEKYSNQPQHF. The CDR3, as DNA: TGTGCCACCAGCGAGAAGTATAGCAATCAGCCCCAGCATTTT.

This clonotype showed up many times. V gene TRBV7-2 combines with J gene TRBJ1-1; D possibly corresponds to TRBD1 (6 bases). The CDR3 extends over 14 amino acids. V was pared by 5 bases and J by 4 bases, with 14 bases between. Per germline, CDR1 SGHTA and CDR2 FQGNSA. CDR3 loop: CASSVPRTATEAFF. Here the CDR3 DNA reads TGTGCCAGCAGCGTCCCCCGGACAGCCACTGAAGCTTTCTTT.

The chain carries TRBV12-3 or TRBV12-4 and TRBJ2-3; D perhaps matches TRBD2 (6 bases). Trimming pared 7 bases from V and 4 bases from J, leaving 15 bases between. The CDR3 is 14 amino acids. The CDR3 here is CASTWVGGADTQYF. CDR3 coding DNA: TGTGCCAGCACCTGGGTCGGGGGTGCAGATACGCAGTATTTT.

This clonotype was detected a few times. The gene calls are TRBV20-1 and TRBJ2-5; 8 positions match TRBD2. This CDR3 spans 16 amino acids. Germline-derived CDR1 and CDR2 are DFQATT and SNEGSKA (reference sequence). V dropped 0 bases and J dropped 2; count of bases not matched to a gene: 8. The CDR3 DNA reads TGCAGTGCTAGAGAGTTGCTCCCTAGCGGGCAAGAGACCCAGTACTTC. This sequence encodes CSARELLPSGQETQYF.

This clonotype was seen repeatedly, ten times or more. The rearrangement uses TRBV29-1 and TRBJ1-2; 10 bases are shared with TRBD1. Germline CDR1 and CDR2: SQVTM and ANQGSEA. CDR3 length: 13 residues. V gave up 4 bases and J gave up 5 bases; unmatched junction bases: 4. CDR3: CSVAAGQGYGYTF. CDR3 nucleotides: TGCAGCGTTGCTGCGGGACAGGGGTATGGCTACACCTTC.

This clonotype occurred many times. The gene calls are TRBV28 and TRBJ2-7; 7 nucleotides align to TRBD2. Germline V gene lookup returns CDR1 MDHEN and CDR2 SYDVKM. V trimming: 3 bases; J trimming: 2 bases; junction bases outside the gene matches: 4. The CDR3 has 14 amino acids. The CDR3 spells CASSLAGATYEQYF. The CDR3 DNA follows: TGTGCCAGCAGTTTGGCGGGAGCTACCTACGAGCAGTACTTC.

The genes are TRBV12-3 or TRBV12-4 and TRBJ1-3; D unresolved. V lost 10 bases, J lost 1 base, and 14 bases lay in between. The CDR3 is 14 residues long. The DNA of the CDR3 is TGTGCCACCCAAACGTGGGGTTCTGGAAACACCATATATTTT. It encodes CATQTWGSGNTIYF.

The chain is built from TRBV19 and TRBJ1-5; TRBD1 matches at 9 bases. CDR1 LNHDA and CDR2 SQIVND come from the germline V gene (reference sequence). The CDR3 totals 16 residues. With 5 bases clipped from V and 2 bases from J, the junction kept 7 bases outside the gene matches. CDR3 bases: TGTGCCAGTAGTCAAGACAGGGGGTTTGGCAATCAGCCCCAGCATTTT. Translated: CASSQDRGFGNQPQHF.

This clonotype was observed many times. CDR3 coding DNA: TGTGCCAGCAGCCGTCTCATCTCTAGCAGTAACACCGGGGAGCTGTTTTTT. It codes for CASSRLISSSNTGELFF. The V and J genes are TRBV28 and TRBJ2-2, with TRBD2 as a possible D gene (5 bases). The ends were cut back, 6 bases at V and 2 bases at J, with 19 bases in the middle. Looked up from germline, CDR1 is MDHEN and CDR2 is SYDVKM. The CDR3 is 17 residues long.

This clonotype was found many times. V gene TRBV27 combines with J gene TRBJ2-5; D remains unclear. Per germline, CDR1 MNHEY and CDR2 SMNVEV (reference sequence). The CDR3 consists of 16 residues. The V gene lost 5 bases and the J gene lost 1 base, with 17 bases spanning the gap. CDR3 sequence reads: CASSPHLTKSQETQYF. CDR3 nucleotide sequence: TGTGCCAGCAGTCCCCACCTGACGAAGTCCCAAGAGACCCAGTACTTC.

The genes are TRBV12-3 or TRBV12-4 and TRBJ1-1; 7 bases agree with TRBD1. The CDR3 spans 14 residues. The junction had 5 bases not matched to a gene; V was cut back by 6 bases and J by 1 base. CDR3 in amino acids: CASREQGSNTEAFF. CDR3 sequence (DNA): TGTGCCAGCAGGGAACAGGGGTCGAACACTGAAGCTTTCTTT.

Turning to this clonotype: The junction shows a germline mismatch at one end, possibly a read error. This chain links TRBV7-7 with TRBJ2-2; 8 bases are shared with TRBD1. Germline CDR1 and CDR2: SSHAT and FNYEAQ (reference sequence). The CDR3 loop spans 18 amino acids. CDR3 in DNA: TGTGCTAGCAGCCCCAACCCCGGACAGGGCTCGTACACCGGGGAGCTGTTTTTT. Translation: CASSPNPGQGSYTGELFF. The entire variable domain, with the rest obtained from reference TRBV7-7 and TRBJ2-2, is as follows: GAGVSQSPRYKVTKRGQDVTLRCDPISSHATLYWYQQALGQGPEFLTYFNYEAQPDKSGLPSDRFSAERPEGSISTLTIQRTEQRDSAMYRCASSPNPGQGSYTGELFFGEGSRLTVL.

The chain has TRBV28 and TRBJ2-5; possibly TRBD1 for D (5 bases). CDR3 size: 18 residues. The V gene's germline CDR1 is MDHEN and CDR2 SYDVKM. Trimming removed 6 bases at V and 2 bases at J, with 25 bases between. CDR3 coding DNA: TGTGCCAGCAGCCCTATCTCCGACAGCCTTTACGTTCAAGAGACCCAGTACTTC. It yields the protein CASSPISDSLYVQETQYF. The entire variable domain, with the rest obtained from reference TRBV28 and TRBJ2-5, is as follows: DVKVTQSSRYLVKRTGEKVFLECVQDMDHENMFWYRQDPGLGLRLIYFSYDVKMKEKGDIPEGYSVSREKKERFSLILESASTNQTSMYLCASSPISDSLYVQETQYFGPGTRLLVL.

At least ten counts were recorded for this clonotype. The rearrangement links TRBV12-5 to TRBJ1-2; the D is unclear. Trimming pared 4 bases from V and 2 bases from J, leaving 14 bases between. CDR3 size: 15 residues. CDR1 is LGHNT, CDR2 FRNRAP, per germline. The CDR3 sequence: CASGSPRAPNYGYTF. The DNA for the CDR3 is TGTGCTAGTGGTTCCCCACGGGCGCCGAACTATGGCTACACCTTC.

This clonotype was observed many times. The chain joins TRBV28 to TRBJ2-7; TRBD1 might be the D (6 bases). Germline CDR1 and CDR2: MDHEN and SYDVKM. V gave up 2 bases and J gave up 7 bases, with 15 bases separating them. CDR3 size: 14 residues. CDR3 nucleotides: TGTGCCAGCAGTTTAACAGGGTTCCCCAGGGAGCAGTACTTC. It specifies CASSLTGFPREQYF.

This clonotype was seen many times. V and J are TRBV12-3 or TRBV12-4 and TRBJ1-6; 7 bases are a match to TRBD1. J lost 0 bases, V lost 6 bases, and 8 bases had no gene match. CDR3 length: 17 amino acids. The CDR3 DNA follows: TGTGCCAGCAGCAAAGGACAGGAGAGCTCCTATAATTCACCCCTCCACTTT. It encodes CASSKGQESSYNSPLHF.

The rearrangement joins TRBV18 to TRBJ1-1, with TRBD1 identical over 7 bases. V was pared by 0 bases and J by 0 bases, with 10 bases of the junction left unmatched. Germline CDR1 KGHSH, CDR2 LQKENI. The CDR3 is made up of 18 amino acids. The CDR3 DNA reads TGTGCCAGCTCACCACCCGGGGCAGGGGGGACCATGAACACTGAAGCTTTCTTT. Translating it yields CASSPPGAGGTMNTEAFF. Full variable domain (outside the CDR3, taken from reference TRBV18 and TRBJ1-1): NAGVMQNPRHLVRRRGQEARLRCSPMKGHSHVYWYRQLPEEGLKFMVYLQKENIIDESGMPKERFSAEFPKEGPSILRIQQVVRGDSAAYFCASSPPGAGGTMNTEAFFGQGTRLTVV.

J is TRBJ2-7 and V is TRBV5-1; D may be TRBD1 or TRBD2 (5 bases each). Trimming pared 6 bases from V and 6 bases from J, leaving 19 bases between. Per germline, CDR1 SGHRS and CDR2 YFSETQ. There are 14 residues in the CDR3. The CDR3 sequence is CASTPGTAQVEQYF. Written as DNA, the CDR3 is TGCGCCAGCACCCCAGGGACGGCCCAGGTCGAGCAGTACTTC.

The J gene is TRBJ2-7, the V gene TRBV12-3 or TRBV12-4; the D call may be TRBD1 or TRBD2 (5 bases each). V lost 5 bases, J lost 0 bases, and 11 bases lay in between. The CDR3 extends over 14 amino acids. The CDR3 coding sequence is TGTGCCAGCAGTGTCGCCGGGGCCTCCTACGAGCAGTACTTC. Its protein is CASSVAGASYEQYF.

This clonotype showed up many times. The J gene is TRBJ2-7, the V gene TRBV12-3 or TRBV12-4; D is ambiguous. The CDR3 has 11 amino acids. The V gene lost 8 bases and the J gene lost 3 bases, with 8 bases spanning the gap. The CDR3 coding sequence is TGTGCCAGCGGAAACAGCTACGAGCAGTACTTC. Protein product: CASGNSYEQYF.

The CDR3 bases are TGTGCCAGCAGTTTTCTATGGTATTCACCCCTCCACTTT. Translating it yields CASSFLWYSPLHF. The V call is TRBV12-3 or TRBV12-4, the J call TRBJ1-6; D not certain. Trimming took off 3 bases at V and 8 bases at J, with 8 bases between the two ends. There are 13 residues in the CDR3.

This clonotype was recorded at least ten times. The CDR3 end shows no conserved phenylalanine or tryptophan, and so a read error is likely. The chain couples TRBV28 to TRBJ1-1; D gene ambiguous. Per germline, CDR1 MDHEN and CDR2 SYDVKM. The V end was cut by 2 bases, the J end by 0 bases, with 7 bases between. This CDR3 is 14 amino acids long. The CDR3 region has the DNA TGTGCCAGCAGTTTAGAACAGTTGAACACTGAAGCTTTCCTT. Amino acids: CASSLEQLNTEAFL.

The chain combines TRBV12-3 or TRBV12-4 with TRBJ2-7; possibly TRBD2 for D (6 bases). CDR3 size: 16 residues. V lost 8 bases and J lost 6, with 26 bases in between. DNA of the CDR3: TGTGCCAGCGGCCTTCGCACCGGGACTTGCCTCGGCGAGCAGTACTTC. Residues: CASGLRTGTCLGEQYF.

This clonotype was recorded many times. This chain connects TRBV11-2 to TRBJ2-7, with 7 bases aligning to TRBD1. Trimming took 3 bases from V and 0 from J; bases not matched to a gene: 5. CDR1 and CDR2 from the germline V gene are SGHAT and FQNNGV. CDR3 size: 15 residues. The CDR3 here is CASSFPGQSSYEQYF. CDR3 coding DNA: TGTGCCAGCAGCTTCCCGGGACAGAGCTCCTACGAGCAGTACTTC.

In the case of this clonotype: The junction and the germline gene differ at one end; a read error may be behind it. The chain is built from TRBV28 and TRBJ2-4; the match to TRBD2 covers 10 bases. The CDR3 extends over 18 amino acids. Germline lookup yields CDR1 MDHEN and CDR2 SYDVKM. This chain's CDR3 is CASSLGASGSGAKNIKYF. The CDR3 nucleotides read TGTGCCAGCAGTTTAGGGGCTAGCGGGAGTGGTGCCAAAAACATTAAGTACTTC.